This entry lists 23 T cell receptor beta chains sequenced from one sample in a study of blood T cell repertoires in COVID-19. The protocol was immunoSEQ multiplex PCR, while the TCRdb copy is restricted to in-frame clones and leaves out a portion. Of 200,000 to 250,000 clones listed, 88% are singletons. Sample: peripheral blood. These receptors were taken from a woman aged 55-70 years with acute or convalescent COVID-19.

This chain links TRBV6-1 with TRBJ2-1, with TRBD2 identical over 10 bases. V was pared by 1 base and J by 6 bases, with 3 bases of the junction left unmatched. Germline CDR1 is MNHNS and CDR2 is SASEGT. There are 15 residues in the CDR3. CDR3 sequence reads: CASSEESGGANEQFF. CDR3 DNA sequence: TGTGCCAGCAGTGAAGAGAGCGGGGGGGCCAATGAGCAGTTCTTC.

The rearrangement uses TRBV9 and TRBJ2-1; 7 bases line up with TRBD2. CDR1 is SGDLS, CDR2 YYNGEE, per germline. The V gene end was trimmed by 1 base and the J gene end by 6 bases; junction bases not matched to a gene: 7. This CDR3 region has 15 residues. The CDR3 nucleotides read TGTGCCAGCAGCGTATCAGGCGGGAGTCTCAATGAGCAGTTCTTC. Protein sequence: CASSVSGGSLNEQFF.

This rearrangement joins TRBV6-5 to TRBJ2-7; tentatively, D is TRBD1 (6 bases). The germline V gene has CDR1 MNHEY and CDR2 SVGAGI. The V end was cut by 6 bases, the J end by 3 bases, with 15 bases between. The CDR3 has 14 amino acids. CDR3: CASRPTGSGYEQYF. The CDR3 DNA is TGTGCCAGCAGACCTACAGGGAGTGGCTACGAGCAGTACTTC.

A single count supports this clone. The chain uses TRBV19 and TRBJ2-2; D gene uncertain. V was cut by 4 bases and J by 4 bases, with 13 bases left in between. Germline V lookup: CDR1 LNHDA, CDR2 SQIVND (reference sequence). The length of the CDR3 is 15 residues. The CDR3 bases are TGTGCCAGTAGTAGCTCAATGGGCATCACCGGGGAGCTGTTTTTT. Translated, it gives CASSSSMGITGELFF.

The V and J genes are TRBV19 and TRBJ1-5; 8 bases align to TRBD1. The CDR3 runs to 15 residues. CDR1 and CDR2 (germline): LNHDA, SQIVND (reference sequence). The J segment lost 2 bases and the V segment lost 7 bases, leaving 7 bases of the junction unmatched. The CDR3 nucleotides read TGTGCCAGTACCCCCCCGGGACAGGGCAATCAGCCCCAGCATTTT. Its protein product is CASTPPGQGNQPQHF. Full variable domain (missing parts from reference TRBV19 and TRBJ1-5): DGGITQSPKYLFRKEGQNVTLSCEQNLNHDAMYWYRQDPGQGLRLIYYSQIVNDFQKGDIAEGYSVSREKKESFPLTVTSAQKNPTAFYLCASTPPGQGNQPQHFGDGTRLSIL.

This clone occurred a few times. The chain is built from TRBV5-4 and TRBJ2-7; 12 nucleotides match TRBD2. Germline assignment: CDR1 SGHNT and CDR2 YYREEE (reference sequence). After removal of 3 bases from V and 6 bases from J, the junction contained 10 bases not matched to a gene. This CDR3 has 16 amino acids. The CDR3 protein is CASSSRTSGTFSEQYF. CDR3 nucleotides: TGTGCCAGCAGCTCCCGGACTAGCGGGACTTTTAGCGAGCAGTACTTC.

The chain couples TRBV14 to TRBJ2-5; 7 bases are a match to TRBD1. V lost 6 bases to trimming and J lost 5 bases; unmatched junction nucleotides: 6. The CDR3 contains 13 residues. Germline V gives CDR1 SGHDN, CDR2 FVKESK. CDR3 DNA: TGTGCCAGCAGTCTTAACAGGGGCGAGACCCAGTACTTC. It specifies CASSLNRGETQYF.

The rearrangement uses TRBV6-5 and TRBJ2-5; TRBD1 aligns across 8 bases. The germline gives CDR1 MNHEY, CDR2 SVGAGI. V lost 10 bases, J lost 5 bases, and 9 bases stayed unmatched. This CDR3 spans 13 amino acids. CDR3 coding DNA: TGTGCCACCTTGACAGGGGCAGGGGAGACCCAGTACTTC. Its translation is CATLTGAGETQYF.

The V gene is TRBV6-2 or TRBV6-3, the J gene TRBJ1-1; the D is unclear. The V and J ends lost 2 bases and 3 bases respectively, with 7 bases between them. This CDR3 has 13 residues. Germline assignment: CDR1 MNHEY and CDR2 SVGEGT. This chain's CDR3 is CASSYDTDTEAFF. The CDR3 DNA reads as TGTGCCAGCAGTTACGACACCGACACTGAAGCTTTCTTT.

This chain connects TRBV6-1 to TRBJ1-6; D is unclear. V shed 3 bases and J shed 3 bases, with 12 bases lying between them. The CDR3 extends over 16 amino acids. Per germline, CDR1 MNHNS and CDR2 SASEGT. As DNA, the CDR3 is TGTGCCAGCAGTGAGGTTGAAGCTAACTATAATTCACCCCTCCACTTT. Encoded protein: CASSEVEANYNSPLHF.

The rearrangement uses TRBV30 and TRBJ1-1; 9 nucleotides agree with TRBD1. Germline trimming cut 5 bases from V and 1 base from J; bases unmatched to any gene: 5. Germline-derived CDR1 and CDR2 are GTSNPN and SVGIG (reference sequence). The CDR3 consists of 14 residues. CDR3 in amino acids: CAWLYRGRNTEAFF. For the CDR3, the DNA is TGTGCCTGGCTCTACAGGGGGCGGAACACTGAAGCTTTCTTT.

CDR3 sequence (DNA): TGTGCCAGCAGCTCGCGACTAGCGGGAGGGTACACAGATACGCAGTATTTT. Its translation: CASSSRLAGGYTDTQYF. V gene TRBV7-9 combines with J gene TRBJ2-3, with 14 positions matching TRBD2. The CDR3 has 17 amino acids. J gave up 2 bases and V 4 bases, and 5 bases lay outside the gene matches. Germline V gene lookup returns CDR1 SEHNR and CDR2 FQNEAQ (reference sequence).

The chain couples TRBV20-1 to TRBJ2-2; D may be TRBD1 (6 bases). Germline values: CDR1 DFQATT, CDR2 SNEGSKA (reference sequence). Trimming pared 3 bases from V and 6 bases from J, leaving 14 bases between. The CDR3 has 14 amino acids. The CDR3 loop is CSASHTGNAGELFF. The CDR3 DNA reads TGCAGTGCTAGTCATACAGGGAATGCCGGGGAGCTGTTTTTT.

This chain connects TRBV6-2 or TRBV6-3 to TRBJ1-1; perhaps TRBD1 as D (6 bases). This CDR3 contains 15 residues. Germline-derived CDR1 and CDR2 are MNHEY and SVGEGT. The ends were cut back, 5 bases at V and 4 bases at J, with 17 bases in the middle. Here the CDR3 DNA reads TGTGCCAGCAGTCGTACGTCGAAACAGGGCACTGAAGCTTTCTTT. This sequence encodes CASSRTSKQGTEAFF.

The rearrangement joins TRBV11-1 to TRBJ1-4, with 8 bases lining up with TRBD1. The CDR3 is 14 residues long. J was trimmed by 3 bases and V by 5 bases; bases with no gene match: 2. The germline CDR1 and CDR2 sequences are SGHAT and FQDESV (reference sequence). The CDR3, as DNA: TGTGCCAGCAGCCCGGACAGGGCTAATGAAAAACTGTTTTTT. Translating it yields CASSPDRANEKLFF.

The chain is built from TRBV23-1 and TRBJ2-5; tentatively, D is TRBD1 (5 bases). TRBV23-1 is an ORF; its function is uncertain. Trimming pared 4 bases from V and 2 bases from J, leaving 20 bases between. The CDR3 is made up of 17 amino acids. The CDR3 coding sequence is TGCGCCAGCAGTCTCTCCTCACAGGAAGACGGACAAGAGACCCAGTACTTC. Its translation is CASSLSSQEDGQETQYF.

This clone appeared a single time. This chain uses TRBV6-5 with TRBJ2-7; the match to TRBD2 covers 8 bases. This CDR3 contains 15 residues. Losses at the gene ends were 0 bases for V and 4 bases for J; bases not matched to a gene: 5. Per germline, CDR1 MNHEY and CDR2 SVGAGI. CDR3 in amino acids: CASSYSSSGVYEQYF. The CDR3 bases are TGTGCCAGCAGTTACTCGAGTAGCGGGGTGTACGAGCAGTACTTC.

The chain uses TRBV3-1 (or the pseudogene TRBV3-2) and TRBJ1-4; a possible D gene is TRBD1 (5 bases). Trimming took 0 bases from V and 4 from J, leaving 15 bases between them. The CDR3 spans 17 residues. CDR1 is LGHDT, CDR2 YNNKEL, per germline (reference sequence). The CDR3 nucleotides are TGTGCCAGCAGCCAAGACTTTAGGCAGGGATTTAATGAAAAACTGTTTTTT. Its translation is CASSQDFRQGFNEKLFF.

The chain carries TRBV9 and TRBJ1-3; 9 bases are shared with TRBD1. Trimming took 3 bases from V and 4 from J; bases not matched to a gene: 2. This CDR3 region has 14 residues. Germline values: CDR1 SGDLS, CDR2 YYNGEE. The CDR3 loop is CASSETGGGNTIYF. In DNA, the CDR3 is TGTGCCAGCAGCGAAACAGGGGGCGGAAACACCATATATTTT.

The CDR3 here is CASSESGTGEKLFF. In nucleotides, the CDR3 is TGCGCCAGCAGTGAGTCCGGGACAGGTGAAAAACTGTTTTTT. This sequence joins TRBV10-1 and TRBJ1-4; TRBD1 matches 8 bases. Trimming at V came to 0 bases and at J to 7 bases, leaving 1 base not matched to a gene. The CDR3 contains 14 residues. Germline-derived CDR1 and CDR2 are WNHNN and SYGVQD (reference sequence).

The chain employs TRBV5-4 and TRBJ1-2; TRBD1 matches 8 bases. The CDR3 loop spans 14 amino acids. Germline V gene data show CDR1 as SGHNT and CDR2 as YYREEE (reference sequence). V was pared by 1 base and J by 4 bases, with 3 bases of the junction left unmatched. The CDR3 is CASSLRQGIYGYTF. CDR3 bases: TGTGCCAGCAGCTTGAGACAGGGGATCTATGGCTACACCTTC.

J is TRBJ1-1 and V is TRBV11-3; tentatively, D is TRBD1 (5 bases). The CDR3 covers 13 residues. The germline CDR1 and CDR2 sequences are SGHNT and YENEEA. Trimming shortened V by 3 bases and J by 4 bases, and 9 bases separated the two germline ends. CDR3 amino acids: CASSFRRGTEAFF. CDR3 bases: TGTGCCAGCAGCTTTAGGAGGGGCACTGAAGCTTTCTTT.

This clone was counted once. The V call is TRBV29-1, the J call TRBJ1-5; 8 bases match TRBD1. Germline V gene sequence: CDR1 SQVTM, CDR2 ANQGSEA. The trim removed 5 bases at V and 5 bases at J, leaving 2 bases unmatched. The CDR3 runs 12 residues. CDR3 nucleotide sequence: TGCAGCGTTTTGACAGGGGATCAGCCCCAGCATTTT. It is translated as CSVLTGDQPQHF.